Presented here are 14 T cell receptor beta chains from one specimen sequenced in a study of T cells after yellow fever vaccination. Via MiXCR, TCRdb re-called the 5' RACE reads, giving one row per CDR3 protein. The data hold about 230,000 distinct CDR3 sequences, with 6.7% observed a single time. The starting material was CD4+ T cells sorted from PBMCs, obtained on the day of the yellow fever booster vaccination. These receptor sequences come from a young man who received the YFV17D yellow fever vaccine.

This clonotype was picked up a small number of times. This rearrangement joins TRBV11-2 to TRBJ2-2; possibly TRBD2 for D (6 bases). V lost 0 bases, J lost 6 bases, and 11 bases lay in between. CDR1 is SGHAT, CDR2 FQNNGV, per germline. The CDR3 is 15 residues long. CDR3 sequence reads: CASSLEAGGAGELFF. The CDR3 DNA reads TGTGCCAGCAGCTTAGAGGCCGGAGGGGCCGGGGAGCTGTTTTTT.

This clonotype was found many times. The V gene is TRBV18, the J gene TRBJ2-7; 7 positions agree with TRBD2. The CDR3 spans 15 residues. V shed 6 bases and J 3 bases; nucleotides not matched to a gene: 11. Looked up from germline, CDR1 is KGHSH and CDR2 is LQKENI. CDR3: CASSPLGWDYYEQYF. The CDR3 nucleotides are TGTGCCAGCTCCCCTCTAGGATGGGACTACTACGAGCAGTACTTC.

A few counts support this clonotype. V is TRBV6-2 or TRBV6-3 and J is TRBJ2-5; tentative D call: TRBD1 (6 bases). Trimming removed 7 bases at V and 1 base at J, with 10 bases between. This CDR3 comprises 13 residues. In germline, CDR1 is MNHEY, CDR2 SVGEGT. CDR3 protein: CASNIQGQETQYF. In DNA form, the CDR3 reads TGTGCCAGCAATATACAGGGCCAAGAGACCCAGTACTTC.

V gene TRBV28 combines with J gene TRBJ2-3, with TRBD2 identical over 7 bases. Germline V CDR1 and CDR2: MDHEN, SYDVKM. The CDR3 contains 15 residues. Losses at the gene ends were 5 bases for V and 6 bases for J; bases not matched to a gene: 11. The CDR3 sequence is CASSSREDPGDTQYF. The DNA for the CDR3 is TGTGCCAGCAGTAGCCGGGAGGACCCGGGGGATACGCAGTATTTT.

This clonotype was detected many times. The chain uses TRBV5-1 and TRBJ2-7; 15 nucleotides agree with TRBD2. The CDR3 loop spans 15 amino acids. V was clipped by 4 bases and J by 6 bases; unmatched bases: 5. Germline values: CDR1 SGHRS, CDR2 YFSETQ. The CDR3 DNA is TGCGCCAGCAGCCAGGGACTAGCGGGAGGTCCCGAGCAGTACTTC. This translates into CASSQGLAGGPEQYF.

The count of this clonotype is one. Being one base from a much bigger clone, this may be a read error. The chain recombines TRBV28 with TRBJ2-7; unclear D gene. The CDR3 consists of 11 residues. Germline CDR1 and CDR2: MDHEN and SYDVKM. V lost 8 bases, J lost 3 bases, and 8 bases lay in between. The DNA for the CDR3 is TGTGCCAGCCAGATCAGCTACGAGCAGTACTTC. Translating it yields CASQISYEQYF. Complete variable domain (other parts from reference TRBV28 and TRBJ2-7): DVKVTQSSRYLVKRTGEKVFLECVQDMDHENMFWYRQDPGLGLRLIYFSYDVKMKEKGDIPEGYSVSREKKERFSLILESASTNQTSMYLCASQISYEQYFGPGTRLTVT.

This clonotype was picked up a small number of times. The J gene is TRBJ1-1, the V gene TRBV6-2 or TRBV6-3, with TRBD1 as a possible D gene (5 bases). The CDR3 consists of 17 residues. V lost 6 bases and J 3 bases, leaving 23 bases between the germline ends. Germline lookup yields CDR1 MNHEY and CDR2 SVGEGT. The CDR3 DNA is TGTGCCAGCAGACAGGTGCCGGGGCCAGCCAGGCACACTGAAGCTTTCTTT. It yields the protein CASRQVPGPARHTEAFF.

This chain connects TRBV18 to TRBJ1-2, with TRBD1 as a possible D gene (6 bases). Per the germline V gene, CDR1 is KGHSH and CDR2 is LQKENI. The CDR3 length is 13 residues. V was shortened by 4 bases and J by 4 bases, with 10 bases between the two germline ends. The CDR3 here is CASSQDSLYGYTF. Here the CDR3 DNA reads TGTGCCAGCTCACAGGACAGTCTCTATGGCTACACCTTC.

V gene TRBV30 combines with J gene TRBJ2-2; D ambiguous. The V and J ends lost 0 bases and 6 bases respectively, with 11 bases between them. The CDR3 loop spans 14 amino acids. The germline CDR1 and CDR2 sequences are GTSNPN and SVGIG (reference sequence). CDR3 loop: CAWSVSPDAGELFF. The CDR3, as DNA: TGTGCCTGGAGTGTAAGCCCTGACGCCGGGGAGCTGTTTTTT.

The chain combines TRBV6-1 with TRBJ2-1; the D is unclear. The CDR3 contains 18 residues. Germline V gene sequence: CDR1 MNHNS, CDR2 SASEGT. Deletions cut 7 bases from V and 4 bases from J, with 26 bases between. This chain's CDR3 is CASTFRRSTTTLYNEQFF. CDR3 in DNA: TGTGCCAGCACATTCCGTCGTAGTACCACGACTTTATACAATGAGCAGTTCTTC.

This clonotype showed up just a few times. The junction does not match germline at one end; this may be a read error. The V gene is TRBV7-7, the J gene TRBJ2-2; 9 positions match TRBD2. The germline gives CDR1 SSHAT, CDR2 FNYEAQ (reference sequence). CDR3 length: 17 amino acids. DNA for the CDR3: TGTGCTAGCAGCTTAGCGCTTAGCGGGAGCAGCACCGGGGAGCTGTTTTTT. Protein product: CASSLALSGSSTGELFF.

This clonotype has more than one count but fewer than ten. The chain employs TRBV19 and TRBJ2-7, with TRBD1 matching over 8 bases. Germline V CDR1 and CDR2: LNHDA, SQIVND (reference sequence). Trimming at V came to 6 bases and at J to 6 bases, leaving 10 bases not matched to a gene. The CDR3 contains 14 residues. The CDR3 loop reads CASSTGQGNSEQYF. CDR3 nucleotide sequence: TGTGCCAGTAGCACCGGACAGGGAAATAGCGAGCAGTACTTC.

In this sample, this clonotype turned up a few times. The J gene is TRBJ1-3, the V gene TRBV5-4; D is uncertain. V lost 0 bases and J lost 0, with 13 bases in between. In germline, CDR1 is SGHNT, CDR2 YYREEE (reference sequence). CDR3 length equals 17 residues. CDR3: CASSLAGGPASGNTIYF. In DNA, the CDR3 is TGTGCCAGCAGCTTGGCTGGTGGACCGGCCTCTGGAAACACCATATATTTT.

The rearrangement joins TRBV7-2 to TRBJ2-7; maybe TRBD2 (6 bases). In germline, CDR1 is SGHTA, CDR2 FQGNSA. This CDR3 has 16 amino acids. Trimming shortened V by 5 bases and J by 2 bases, and 19 bases separated the two germline ends. CDR3 amino acids: CASSPTRAEGTYEQYF. The CDR3 region has the DNA TGTGCCAGCAGCCCTACCCGGGCGGAGGGGACCTACGAGCAGTACTTC.